A selection of T cell receptor beta chains follows, all from one sample in a study of blood T cell repertoires in COVID-19. Libraries were prepared by immunoSEQ multiplex PCR; TCRdb keeps only in-frame clonotypes and omits some of them. The sample carries 90,000 to 130,000 clones, about 88% recorded once. Sequences were obtained from peripheral blood. The receptors stem from a human donor in a cohort sampled during active COVID-19. Each CDR3 is given with its conserved first and last residue. A D gene is named only where the DNA matches it firmly. Size is stated for part of the rows, as once, few or many counts, or as a class when the clone is expanded.

clone size	V gene	CDR3 length	J gene	D gene	CDR3 protein	CDR3 DNA
.	TRBV30	13	TRBJ2-7	TRBD1	CAWSLDRAYEQYF	TGTGCCTGGAGTTTGGACAGGGCCTACGAGCAGTACTTC
.	TRBV7-3	13	TRBJ1-5	TRBD1	CASSSDRNQPQHF	TGTGCCAGCAGCTCGGACAGGAATCAGCCCCAGCATTTT
.	TRBV5-1	16	TRBJ1-4	TRBD1	CASSPSTGTVNEKLFF	TGCGCCAGCAGCCCCTCTACCGGGACAGTTAATGAAAAACTGTTTTTT
.	TRBV5-1	16	TRBJ2-1	.	CASSLAEPGVRDEQFF	TGCGCCAGCAGCTTGGCGGAGCCAGGGGTTAGGGATGAGCAGTTCTTC
.	TRBV2	12	TRBJ2-3	.	CASNSLADTQYF	TGTGCCAGCAACTCACTCGCAGATACGCAGTATTTT
.	TRBV5-6	11	TRBJ2-7	.	CASSTTYEQYF	TGTGCCAGCAGCACAACCTACGAGCAGTACTTC
.	TRBV6-1	14	TRBJ2-3	TRBD2	CASSELGGADTQYF	TGTGCCAGCAGTGAACTTGGGGGGGCAGATACGCAGTATTTT
.	TRBV20-1	11	TRBJ1-2	.	CSARGLHGYTF	TGCAGTGCGCGGGGCCTCCATGGCTACACCTTC
few	TRBV5-1	14	TRBJ2-1	TRBD2	CASSLTSGRSEQFF	TGCGCCAGCAGCTTGACTAGCGGGAGATCGGAGCAGTTCTTC
.	TRBV5-1	13	TRBJ2-1	TRBD2	CASSNGLADEQFF	TGCGCCAGCTCTAATGGACTAGCGGATGAGCAGTTCTTC
.	TRBV7-3	18	TRBJ1-1	.	CASSLARAGGRWNTEAFF	TGCGCCAGCAGCCTCGCGCGGGCCGGGGGGCGATGGAACACTGAAGCTTTCTTT
.	TRBV4-1	15	TRBJ2-7	TRBD2	CASSPERGGLYEQYF	TGCGCCAGCAGCCCGGAGCGGGGGGGCCTCTACGAGCAGTACTTC
.	TRBV15	14	TRBJ2-1	TRBD2	CATRREGLSDEQFF	TGTGCCACCAGGCGGGAGGGCCTTTCGGATGAGCAGTTCTTC
once	TRBV19	16	TRBJ2-6	.	CASSSWGQSGANVLTF	TGTGCCAGTAGTTCCTGGGGACAATCTGGGGCCAACGTCCTGACTTTC
.	TRBV7-9	16	TRBJ2-7	TRBD1	CASSFLDRGPPYEQYF	TGTGCCAGCAGCTTCCTGGACAGGGGGCCCCCCTACGAGCAGTACTTC
.	TRBV7-2	14	TRBJ1-5	.	CASSLQGSNQPQHF	TGTGCCAGCAGCTTACAGGGTAGCAATCAGCCCCAGCATTTT
.	TRBV12-3/TRBV12-4	13	TRBJ1-2	.	CASRLGTRDGYTF	TGTGCCAGCAGGCTCGGGACTAGGGATGGCTACACCTTC
.	TRBV6-5	13	TRBJ1-2	.	CASSYSLGSGYTF	TGTGCCAGCAGTTACTCTCTGGGGAGCGGCTACACCTTC
.	TRBV5-1	15	TRBJ2-7	.	CASSYDSLGTYEQYF	TGCGCCAGCAGCTACGACAGCTTGGGAACCTACGAGCAGTACTTC
.	TRBV19	14	TRBJ1-2	.	CASSIQGWSYGYTF	TGTGCCAGTAGTATACAGGGCTGGTCCTATGGCTACACCTTC
.	TRBV5-4	13	TRBJ2-1	.	CATRGGSNNEQFF	TGTGCCACCCGCGGCGGGTCCAACAATGAGCAGTTCTTC
.	TRBV30	14	TRBJ2-7	TRBD1	CAWSLQGKSYEQYF	TGTGCCTGGAGCCTACAGGGGAAGAGTTACGAGCAGTACTTC
.	TRBV10-3	17	TRBJ2-1	TRBD1	CAISGPTRQGPYNEQFF	TGTGCCATCAGTGGGCCCACTCGACAGGGCCCCTACAATGAGCAGTTCTTC
.	TRBV5-1	15	TRBJ2-5	.	CASRPGGLQMETQYF	TGCGCCAGCAGGCCAGGTGGACTACAGATGGAGACCCAGTACTTC
.	TRBV6-5	15	TRBJ2-2	.	CASSYVQMNTGELFF	TGTGCCAGCAGTTACGTACAGATGAACACCGGGGAGCTGTTTTTT